One and the same sample provided the 27 T cell receptor beta chains below, sequenced in a study of cytomegalovirus exposure and HLA in healthy donors (dated by TCRdb to about 2017). Libraries were constructed by the immunoSEQ multiplex PCR assay. For the multiplex PCR, a mixture combining 60 forward primers for TCR Vbeta segments and 13 reverse primers for TCR Jbeta segments was used. TCRdb stores this immuneACCESS table with in-frame sequences only. Part of the clones is absent; in the studies checked, under half of the shortfall reflects unresolved V genes, and no reason is known for the rest. This sample holds some 140,000 clones; roughly 80% were observed only once. About 1% of the sample is held by the ten biggest clonotypes. Sequencing was performed on PBMCs. The receptor source for this set is a man in his late teens or twenties in good health and CMV-seronegative.

J is TRBJ2-7 and V is TRBV2, with 10 bases aligning to TRBD1. V lost 6 bases, J lost 2 bases, and 4 bases stayed unmatched. The CDR3 length is 14 residues. Per germline, CDR1 SNHLY and CDR2 FYNNEI. CDR3 sequence: CASSGGQGPYEQYF. In DNA form, the CDR3 reads TGTGCCAGCAGCGGGGGACAGGGGCCCTACGAGCAGTACTTC.

Here the CDR3 DNA reads TGTGCCAGCAGGACAGGGAGGCACTCCTTGGCCCACTTT. This codes for CASRTGRHSLAHF. This chain joins TRBV2 and TRBJ1-6; TRBD1 matches at 7 bases. The J segment lost 18 bases and the V segment lost 6 bases, leaving 14 bases of the junction unmatched. This CDR3 contains 13 residues. The germline gives CDR1 SNHLY, CDR2 FYNNEI.

This rearrangement joins TRBV30 to TRBJ2-5; 8 bases align to TRBD2. The CDR3 has 14 amino acids. Germline CDR1 is GTSNPN and CDR2 is SVGIG (reference sequence). After removal of 2 bases from V and 4 bases from J, the junction contained 6 bases not matched to a gene. CDR3 nucleotide sequence: TGTGCCTGGAGTATCGGGGGGGCCCGAGAGACCCAGTACTTC. Protein product: CAWSIGGARETQYF.

The chain combines TRBV7-9 with TRBJ2-5; perhaps TRBD1 as D (5 bases). V was shortened by 5 bases and J by 3 bases, with 22 bases between the two germline ends. Germline V lookup: CDR1 SEHNR, CDR2 FQNEAQ (reference sequence). CDR3 length equals 17 residues. The CDR3 DNA follows: TGTGCCAGCAGCCCCGCAAAGGGGCCAAAATCCAAAGAGACCCAGTACTTC. It specifies CASSPAKGPKSKETQYF.

The CDR3 region has the DNA TGCAGTGCTAAGGGGGCCACTGAAGCTTTCTTT. Its protein is CSAKGATEAFF. The J gene is TRBJ1-1, the V gene TRBV20-1; 7 bases line up with TRBD1. Germline CDR1 is DFQATT and CDR2 is SNEGSKA (reference sequence). The CDR3 has 11 amino acids. V lost 4 bases, J lost 4 bases, and 0 bases stayed unmatched.

This clone has more than one count but fewer than ten. DNA of the CDR3: TGTGCCACCATCCGGGACAGGGGGAACACTGAAGCTTTCTTT. Encoded protein: CATIRDRGNTEAFF. The V and J genes are TRBV6-6 and TRBJ1-1; 10 bases are shared with TRBD1. CDR1 is MNHNY and CDR2 is SVGAGI in the germline V gene (reference sequence). The CDR3 contains 14 residues. Unmatched junction bases numbered 6, after V lost 10 bases and J lost 1 base.

The genes are TRBV6-5 and TRBJ1-2; the D is unclear. The length of the CDR3 is 14 residues. V was cut by 7 bases and J by 8 bases, with 20 bases left in between. Germline-derived CDR1 and CDR2 are MNHEY and SVGAGI. The CDR3, as DNA: TGTGCCAGCACCCCAGGCAGCTTAGAACGGGGCTACACCTTC. Its translation is CASTPGSLERGYTF.

V is TRBV5-6 and J is TRBJ2-2; weak D call: TRBD2 (7 bases). The ends were cut back, 4 bases at V and 3 bases at J, with 16 bases in the middle. There are 16 residues in the CDR3. The V gene's germline CDR1 is SGHDT and CDR2 YYEEEE. Written as DNA, the CDR3 is TGTGCCAGCAGCCCCGAGGGAGGGGGGTACACCGGGGAGCTGTTTTTT. This translates into CASSPEGGGYTGELFF.

The rearrangement uses TRBV4-3 and TRBJ2-7, with a possible D match to TRBD1 (6 bases). The CDR3 covers 15 residues. Germline CDR1 is LGHNA and CDR2 is YSLEER. With 0 bases removed from V and 2 bases from J, the gap between germline ends came to 11 bases. The DNA for the CDR3 is TGCGCCAGCAGCCAAGAACCCGGGACACCCTACGAGCAGTACTTC. Residues: CASSQEPGTPYEQYF.

The chain has TRBV5-1 and TRBJ1-5; D remains unclear. Germline V gene data show CDR1 as SGHRS and CDR2 as YFSETQ. The CDR3 covers 14 residues. Trimming removed 0 bases at V and 2 bases at J, with 6 bases between. CDR3 DNA: TGCGCCAGCAGCTTGGTGGGAGGCAATCAGCCCCAGCATTTT. Protein product: CASSLVGGNQPQHF. The complete variable domain, with remaining parts taken from reference TRBV5-1 and TRBJ1-5, reads KAGVTQTPRYLIKTRGQQVTLSCSPISGHRSVSWYQQTPGQGLQFLFEYFSETQRNKGNFPGRFSGRQFSNSRSEMNVSTLELGDSALYLCASSLVGGNQPQHFGDGTRLSIL.

The chain is built from TRBV30 and TRBJ1-5; the match to TRBD1 covers 11 bases. V lost 1 base to trimming and J lost 6 bases; unmatched junction nucleotides: 2. The CDR3 covers 14 residues. CDR1 and CDR2 from the germline V gene are GTSNPN and SVGIG (reference sequence). The CDR3 DNA is TGTGCCTGGAGTGGGACAGGGGGCCCTCAGCCCCAGCATTTT. Encoded protein: CAWSGTGGPQPQHF.

V usage is TRBV6-5 and J usage is TRBJ1-1; TRBD1 matches 7 bases. Per the germline V gene, CDR1 is MNHEY and CDR2 is SVGAGI. Unmatched junction bases numbered 10, after V lost 2 bases and J lost 4 bases. CDR3 length equals 16 residues. The CDR3 DNA reads TGTGCCAGCAGTTACAGTGAGGGGGCGGCATCCACTGAAGCTTTCTTT. Encoded protein: CASSYSEGAASTEAFF.

V gene TRBV27 combines with J gene TRBJ2-2; a possible D gene is TRBD1 (6 bases). Trimming removed 4 bases from V and 3 bases from J, with 12 bases in between. This CDR3 is built from 15 residues. From germline, CDR1 is MNHEY and CDR2 SMNVEV (reference sequence). CDR3 DNA: TGTGCCAGCAGTTCCCGACAGGAGGACACCGGGGAGCTGTTTTTT. Translating gives CASSSRQEDTGELFF.

The genes are TRBV27 and TRBJ2-1; D possibly corresponds to TRBD1 (6 bases). The V end was cut by 5 bases, the J end by 3 bases, with 17 bases between. The CDR3 is 16 residues long. The germline V gene encodes CDR1 MNHEY and CDR2 SMNVEV (reference sequence). DNA for the CDR3: TGTGCCAGCAGTCCCCCGACAGGTATGCGCTACAATGAGCAGTTCTTC. Amino acid sequence: CASSPPTGMRYNEQFF.

This rearrangement joins TRBV18 to TRBJ1-2, with 7 bases fitting TRBD1. Germline V lookup: CDR1 KGHSH, CDR2 LQKENI. CDR3 length: 14 residues. J was trimmed by 7 bases and V by 4 bases; bases with no gene match: 9. CDR3 in amino acids: CASSRDREAGGYTF. CDR3 sequence (DNA): TGTGCCAGCTCACGAGACAGGGAGGCGGGTGGCTACACCTTC.

The V and J genes are TRBV4-2 and TRBJ1-2; D gene uncertain. Trimming took off 4 bases at V and 5 bases at J, with 11 bases between the two ends. CDR1 is LGHNA, CDR2 YNFKEQ, per germline. The CDR3 has 13 amino acids. In nucleotides, the CDR3 is TGTGCCAGCAGCCCGTCACGGTCGTATGGCTACACCTTC. Amino acids: CASSPSRSYGYTF.

The chain is built from TRBV19 and TRBJ1-2, with 9 nucleotides matching TRBD1. Germline CDR1 reads LNHDA; CDR2 reads SQIVND (reference sequence). The CDR3 contains 15 residues. Unmatched junction bases numbered 13, after V lost 7 bases and J lost 7 bases. CDR3 nucleotides: TGTGCCAGTACCCATCTGGACAGGGGAGGCTCTGGCTACACCTTC. Protein sequence: CASTHLDRGGSGYTF.

The chain links TRBV5-4 to TRBJ2-6; TRBD2 matches at 7 bases. CDR1 is SGHNT, CDR2 YYREEE, per germline (reference sequence). With 1 base clipped from V and 3 bases from J, the junction kept 4 bases outside the gene matches. This CDR3 spans 16 amino acids. The CDR3 spells CASSLQGGSGANVLTF. CDR3 DNA sequence: TGTGCCAGCAGCTTGCAGGGAGGGAGTGGGGCCAACGTCCTGACTTTC.

The chain joins TRBV27 to TRBJ1-2, with 8 bases lining up with TRBD1. With 5 bases clipped from V and 4 bases from J, the junction kept 9 bases outside the gene matches. Per the germline V gene, CDR1 is MNHEY and CDR2 is SMNVEV (reference sequence). The CDR3 covers 15 residues. Here the CDR3 reads CASSIGQGRGYGYTF. The CDR3 DNA is TGTGCCAGCAGTATCGGACAGGGTAGGGGCTATGGCTACACCTTC.

This rearrangement joins TRBV7-9 to TRBJ1-6; TRBD1 aligns across 8 bases. V gave up 5 bases and J gave up 8 bases; unmatched junction bases: 5. The CDR3 consists of 14 residues. The germline V gene has CDR1 SEHNR and CDR2 FQNEAQ (reference sequence). The CDR3 DNA reads as TGTGCCAGCAGCCCCCAGGGGGCGGATTCACCCCTCCACTTT. Its translation is CASSPQGADSPLHF.

V is TRBV7-9 and J is TRBJ2-1; TRBD2 is a possible D gene (6 bases). Trimming stripped 5 bases from V and 7 bases from J, with 15 bases between. Germline assignment: CDR1 SEHNR and CDR2 FQNEAQ (reference sequence). CDR3 size: 14 residues. The CDR3 sequence is CASSRDSPRNEQFF. The CDR3 nucleotides are TGTGCCAGCAGCCGGGACTCTCCGAGGAATGAGCAGTTCTTC.

The V gene is TRBV15, the J gene TRBJ2-1; 7 bases map to TRBD1. The V segment lost 5 bases and the J segment 3 bases; nucleotides outside the gene matches: 7. CDR3 size: 15 residues. Germline lookup yields CDR1 LNHNV and CDR2 YYDKDF (reference sequence). CDR3: CATSARGTVYNEQFF. The CDR3 nucleotides read TGTGCCACCAGCGCGAGAGGGACAGTCTACAATGAGCAGTTCTTC.

The V gene is TRBV5-1, the J gene TRBJ2-7, with 7 positions matching TRBD1. Germline CDR1 reads SGHRS; CDR2 reads YFSETQ. Germline trimming cut 4 bases from V and 0 bases from J; bases unmatched to any gene: 7. The CDR3 has 15 amino acids. CDR3 amino acids: CASSPRQGLSYEQYF. CDR3 DNA sequence: TGCGCCAGCAGCCCGAGACAGGGTCTCTCCTACGAGCAGTACTTC.

CDR3 sequence (DNA): TGCGCCAGCAGCTCCCGGGACAGCATAAACTACGAGCAGTACTTC. The encoded protein is CASSSRDSINYEQYF. The chain carries TRBV4-3 and TRBJ2-7, with 7 bases matching TRBD1. Trimming at V came to 5 bases and at J to 3 bases, leaving 10 bases not matched to a gene. Germline V CDR1 and CDR2: LGHNA, YSLEER. This CDR3 region has 15 residues.

V is TRBV18 and J is TRBJ1-3, with TRBD1 identical over 7 bases. The ends lost 4 bases at V and 0 bases at J; junction bases unmatched: 6. Germline CDR1 and CDR2: KGHSH and LQKENI. This CDR3 has 16 residues. As DNA, the CDR3 is TGTGCCAGCTCACGGGGACAGCCAAACTCTGGAAACACCATATATTTT. Translated, it gives CASSRGQPNSGNTIYF.

The chain is built from TRBV6-5 and TRBJ1-2; D gene unclear. This CDR3 contains 15 residues. Germline values: CDR1 MNHEY, CDR2 SVGAGI. Deletions cut 4 bases from V and 3 bases from J, with 15 bases between. DNA of the CDR3: TGTGCCAGCAGTTCCCACCTCTACGGGGACTATGGCTACACCTTC. Amino acid sequence: CASSSHLYGDYGYTF.

V is TRBV7-2 and J is TRBJ1-1, with D perhaps matching TRBD1 (5 bases). The ends were cut back, 5 bases at V and 0 bases at J, with 16 bases in the middle. The CDR3 covers 16 residues. CDR1 and CDR2 (germline): SGHTA, FQGNSA. CDR3 nucleotide sequence: TGTGCCAGCAGCCCTCAAGGGGCTTACATGAACACTGAAGCTTTCTTT. Amino acids: CASSPQGAYMNTEAFF.